Sequencing of this TCR beta chain was carried out in a study of blood T cell repertoires in COVID-19. In the study overall: Some COVID-19 samples were acute and others convalescent; all came from the United States, Italy and Spain. PBMCs, B-cell-depleted T cells, or T cells were the source of the cDNA or gDNA that made up the material.

Sequencing used immunoSEQ multiplex PCR; TCRdb keeps in-frame clones, though not all of them. The sample includes over 250,000 clones, 80% to 90% of them seen just once. This CDR3 contains 14 residues. Trimming cost V 1 base and J 4 bases, with 8 bases left between them. Germline V gene lookup returns CDR1 SGHVS and CDR2 FNYEAQ. The sample taken for sequencing was peripheral blood. The J gene is TRBJ1-3, the V gene TRBV7-6, with D hard to call. This clonotype originated in a woman aged 70-85 years with COVID-19, enrolled during active disease. The chain's CDR3 is CASSLGGAGNTIYF. DNA of the CDR3: TGTGCCAGCAGCTTAGGGGGAGCGGGAAACACCATATATTTT.